A single sample is the source of the 8 T cell receptor beta chains below, sequenced in a study of T cell responses to AZD1222 COVID-19 vaccine. The table came from immunoSEQ multiplex PCR; TCRdb's copy has only in-frame clones and leaves some out. The data show fewer than 120,000 clones, with about 90% seen just once and about 15% held by the top ten. Sequencing was performed on peripheral blood, taken 28 days after the second AZD1222 dose. The receptors were sampled from an adult who received the AZD1222 COVID-19 vaccine.

V is TRBV9 and J is TRBJ2-7; 7 bases agree with TRBD1. CDR3 length: 13 residues. The ends lost 7 bases at V and 6 bases at J; junction bases unmatched: 10. Germline V gives CDR1 SGDLS, CDR2 YYNGEE. DNA of the CDR3: TGTGCCAGCGGTGGACAGGTGAGGGGCGAGCAGTACTTC. This sequence encodes CASGGQVRGEQYF. Drawing the rest from reference TRBV9 and TRBJ2-7, the complete variable domain is DSGVTQTPKHLITATGQRVTLRCSPRSGDLSVYWYQQSLDQGLQFLIQYYNGEERAKGNILERFSAQQFPDLHSELNLSSLELGDSALYFCASGGQVRGEQYFGPGTRLTVT.

The chain joins TRBV27 to TRBJ1-6, with D possibly TRBD1 on 5 matching bases. V was trimmed by 5 bases and J by 7 bases, leaving 15 bases between them. The germline gives CDR1 MNHEY, CDR2 SMNVEV (reference sequence). The CDR3 length is 15 residues. Here the CDR3 DNA reads TGTGCCAGCAGTAACTTGAGACAGCTAAATTCACCCCTCCACTTT. Protein sequence: CASSNLRQLNSPLHF.

The chain has TRBV21-1 and TRBJ1-1. TRBV21-1 is tagged as a pseudogene. The CDR3 spans 16 residues. CDR3 protein: CASSAYPTGRHTEAFF. The CDR3 DNA sequence: TGTGCCAGCAGCGCATACCCTACAGGGAGGCACACTGAAGCTTTCTTT.

V and J are TRBV20-1 and TRBJ2-3, with a possible D match to TRBD1 (6 bases). Germline values: CDR1 DFQATT, CDR2 SNEGSKA (reference sequence). The CDR3 contains 11 residues. Trimming left V 6 bases short and J 4 bases short, with 8 bases between. This CDR3 is CSAKGADTQYF. The CDR3, as DNA: TGCAGTGCCAAGGGGGCAGATACGCAGTATTTT.

V and J are TRBV18 and TRBJ1-1; D unclear. V was pared by 0 bases and J by 7 bases, with 9 bases between. Germline V gene sequence: CDR1 KGHSH, CDR2 LQKENI. CDR3 length: 13 amino acids. The CDR3 spells CASSPPSPVEAFF. The CDR3, as DNA: TGTGCCAGCTCACCACCATCCCCGGTTGAAGCTTTCTTT.

The chain employs TRBV6-5 and TRBJ1-2; 9 positions agree with TRBD1. The V gene's germline CDR1 is MNHEY and CDR2 SVGAGI. The CDR3 contains 14 residues. J gave up 4 bases and V 5 bases, and 5 bases lay outside the gene matches. Here the CDR3 reads CASSTTGGSYGYTF. CDR3 nucleotides: TGTGCCAGCAGTACGACAGGGGGTTCCTATGGCTACACCTTC.

The CDR3 DNA reads as TGTGCCAGCACTGCCGGAAGGGGAGGGGTTAGCACTGAAGCTTTCTTT. Translation gives CASTAGRGGVSTEAFF. This chain links TRBV7-9 with TRBJ1-1, with a tentative D call TRBD1 (5 bases). The CDR3 sequence is 16 residues long. Looked up from germline, CDR1 is SEHNR and CDR2 is FQNEAQ (reference sequence). Trimming stripped 7 bases from V and 4 bases from J, with 22 bases between.

This clone was seen more than once but under ten times. The chain employs TRBV27 and TRBJ1-5; D is ambiguous. V lost 2 bases and J 2 bases, leaving 10 bases between the germline ends. CDR3 length equals 15 residues. Germline V gene sequence: CDR1 MNHEY, CDR2 SMNVEV (reference sequence). CDR3 residues: CASSLEDGGNQPQHF. CDR3 DNA: TGTGCCAGCAGTTTAGAGGACGGCGGCAATCAGCCCCAGCATTTT.